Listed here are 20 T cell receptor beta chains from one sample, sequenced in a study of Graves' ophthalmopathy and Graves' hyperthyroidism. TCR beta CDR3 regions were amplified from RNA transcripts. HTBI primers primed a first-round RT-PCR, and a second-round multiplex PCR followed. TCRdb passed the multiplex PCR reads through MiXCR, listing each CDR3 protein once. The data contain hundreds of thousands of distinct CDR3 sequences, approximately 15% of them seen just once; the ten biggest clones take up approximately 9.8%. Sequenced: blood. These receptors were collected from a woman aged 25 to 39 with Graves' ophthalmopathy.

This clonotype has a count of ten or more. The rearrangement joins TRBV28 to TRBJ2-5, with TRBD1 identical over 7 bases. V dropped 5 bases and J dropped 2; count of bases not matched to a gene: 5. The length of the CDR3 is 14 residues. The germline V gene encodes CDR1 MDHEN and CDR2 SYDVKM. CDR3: CASSPPRGQETQYF. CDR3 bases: TGTGCCAGCAGTCCACCCAGGGGGCAAGAGACCCAGTACTTC.

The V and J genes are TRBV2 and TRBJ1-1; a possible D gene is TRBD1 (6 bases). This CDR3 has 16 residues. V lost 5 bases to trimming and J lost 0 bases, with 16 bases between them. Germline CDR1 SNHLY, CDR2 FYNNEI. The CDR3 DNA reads TGTGCCAGCAGTACTTCTCCGGACAGCCTGAACACTGAAGCTTTCTTT. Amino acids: CASSTSPDSLNTEAFF.

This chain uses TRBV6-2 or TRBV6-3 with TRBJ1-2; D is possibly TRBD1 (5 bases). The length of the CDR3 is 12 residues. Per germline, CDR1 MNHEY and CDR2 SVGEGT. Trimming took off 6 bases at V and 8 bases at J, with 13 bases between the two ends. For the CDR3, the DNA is TGTGCCAGCAGCCTCGCCCGGGGGGGCTACACCTTC. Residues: CASSLARGGYTF.

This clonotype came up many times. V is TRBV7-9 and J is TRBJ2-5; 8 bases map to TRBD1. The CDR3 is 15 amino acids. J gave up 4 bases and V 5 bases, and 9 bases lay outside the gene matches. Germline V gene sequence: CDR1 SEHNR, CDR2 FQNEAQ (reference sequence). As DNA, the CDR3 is TGTGCCAGCAGCCCCGCGCAGGGGGCCCCAGAGACCCAGTACTTC. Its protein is CASSPAQGAPETQYF.

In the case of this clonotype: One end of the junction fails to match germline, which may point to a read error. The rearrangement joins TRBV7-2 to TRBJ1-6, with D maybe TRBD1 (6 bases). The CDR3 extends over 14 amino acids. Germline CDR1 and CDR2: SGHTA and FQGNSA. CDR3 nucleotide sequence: TGTGCTAGCAGCTTAGAAACAGGGAATTCACTCCTCCACTTT. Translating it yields CASSLETGNSLLHF.

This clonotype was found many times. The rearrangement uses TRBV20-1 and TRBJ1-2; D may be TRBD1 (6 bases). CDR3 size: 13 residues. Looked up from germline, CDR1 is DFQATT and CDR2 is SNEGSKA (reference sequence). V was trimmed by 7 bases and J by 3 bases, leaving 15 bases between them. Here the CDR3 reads CSVALDSYYGYTF. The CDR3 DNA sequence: TGCAGTGTAGCCCTGGACAGCTACTATGGCTACACCTTC.

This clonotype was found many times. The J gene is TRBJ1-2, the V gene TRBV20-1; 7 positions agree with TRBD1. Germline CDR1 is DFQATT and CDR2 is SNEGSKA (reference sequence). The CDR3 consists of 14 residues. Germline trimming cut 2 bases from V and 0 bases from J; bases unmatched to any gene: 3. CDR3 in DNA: TGCAGTGCTAGACGGACAGGAGCTAACTATGGCTACACCTTC. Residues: CSARRTGANYGYTF.

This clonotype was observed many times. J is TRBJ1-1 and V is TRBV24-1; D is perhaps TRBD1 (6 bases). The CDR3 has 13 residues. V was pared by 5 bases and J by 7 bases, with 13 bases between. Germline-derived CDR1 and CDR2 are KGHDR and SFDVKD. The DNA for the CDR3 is TGTGCCACCAGTGCCCTAGGGGGGAATGAAGCTTTCTTT. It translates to CATSALGGNEAFF.

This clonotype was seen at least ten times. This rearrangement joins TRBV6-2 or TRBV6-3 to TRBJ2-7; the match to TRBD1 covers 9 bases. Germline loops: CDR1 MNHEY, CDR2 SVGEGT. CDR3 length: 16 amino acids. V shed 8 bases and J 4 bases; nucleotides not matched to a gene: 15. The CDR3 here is CASSPAPGTGKYEQYF. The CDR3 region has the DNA TGTGCCAGCTCCCCTGCCCCCGGGACAGGGAAGTACGAGCAGTACTTC.

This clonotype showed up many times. Written as DNA, the CDR3 is TGTGCCAGCAGTAACCCCGGAAGATACGAGCAGTACTTC. It translates to CASSNPGRYEQYF. The V call is TRBV27, the J call TRBJ2-7; the D is unclear. Germline CDR1 reads MNHEY; CDR2 reads SMNVEV (reference sequence). This CDR3 contains 13 residues. V lost 5 bases and J lost 4, with 12 bases in between.

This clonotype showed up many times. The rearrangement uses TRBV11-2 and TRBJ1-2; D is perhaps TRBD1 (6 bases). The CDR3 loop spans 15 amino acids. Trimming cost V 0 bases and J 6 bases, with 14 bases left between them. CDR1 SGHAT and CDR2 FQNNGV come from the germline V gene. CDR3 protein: CASSLDAQGSNGYTF. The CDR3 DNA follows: TGTGCCAGCAGCTTAGACGCCCAGGGGAGTAATGGCTACACCTTC. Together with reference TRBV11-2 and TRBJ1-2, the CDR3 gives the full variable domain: EAGVAQSPRYKIIEKRQSVAFWCNPISGHATLYWYQQILGQGPKLLIQFQNNGVVDDSQLPKDRFSAERLKGVDSTLKIQPAKLEDSAVYLCASSLDAQGSNGYTFGSGTRLTVV.

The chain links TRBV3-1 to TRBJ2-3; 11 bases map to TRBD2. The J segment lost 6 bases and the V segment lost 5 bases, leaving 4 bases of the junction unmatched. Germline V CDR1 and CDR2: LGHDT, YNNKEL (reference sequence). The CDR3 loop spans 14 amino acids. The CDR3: CASSTRTSGDTQYF. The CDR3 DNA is TGTGCCAGCAGCACCCGGACTAGCGGGGATACGCAGTATTTT.

The CDR3 loop is CASSLALDRAYGYTF. In DNA form, the CDR3 reads TGTGCCAGCAGTTTGGCTTTGGACAGGGCCTATGGCTACACCTTC. The chain joins TRBV28 to TRBJ1-2, with 8 bases fitting TRBD1. Germline values: CDR1 MDHEN, CDR2 SYDVKM. There are 15 residues in the CDR3. Losses at the gene ends were 3 bases for V and 4 bases for J; bases not matched to a gene: 7.

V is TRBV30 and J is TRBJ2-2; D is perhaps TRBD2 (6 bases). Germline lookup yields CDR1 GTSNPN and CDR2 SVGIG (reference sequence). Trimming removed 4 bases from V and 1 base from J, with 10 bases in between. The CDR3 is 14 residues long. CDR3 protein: CAWTRGRNTGELFF. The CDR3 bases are TGTGCCTGGACGCGGGGTCGGAACACCGGGGAGCTGTTTTTT.

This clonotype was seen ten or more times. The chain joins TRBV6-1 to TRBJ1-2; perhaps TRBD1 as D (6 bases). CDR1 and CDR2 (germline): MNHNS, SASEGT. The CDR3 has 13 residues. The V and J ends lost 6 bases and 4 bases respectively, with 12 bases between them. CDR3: CASRKTGSYGYTF. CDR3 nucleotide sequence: TGTGCCAGCAGAAAGACAGGTAGCTATGGCTACACCTTC.

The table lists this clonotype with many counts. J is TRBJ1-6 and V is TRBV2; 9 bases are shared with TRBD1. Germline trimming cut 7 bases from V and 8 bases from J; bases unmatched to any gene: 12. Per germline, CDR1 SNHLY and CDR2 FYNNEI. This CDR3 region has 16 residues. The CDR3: CASTSFPTGGHSPLHF. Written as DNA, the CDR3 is TGTGCCAGCACATCGTTCCCGACAGGGGGTCATTCACCCCTCCACTTT.

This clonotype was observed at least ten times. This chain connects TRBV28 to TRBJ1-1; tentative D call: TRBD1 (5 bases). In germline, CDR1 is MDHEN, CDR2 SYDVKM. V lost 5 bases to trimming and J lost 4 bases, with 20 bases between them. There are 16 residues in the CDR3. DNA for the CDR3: TGTGCCAGCAGTCAGACCCGGGACCTGTGGATCACTGAAGCTTTCTTT. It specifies CASSQTRDLWITEAFF.

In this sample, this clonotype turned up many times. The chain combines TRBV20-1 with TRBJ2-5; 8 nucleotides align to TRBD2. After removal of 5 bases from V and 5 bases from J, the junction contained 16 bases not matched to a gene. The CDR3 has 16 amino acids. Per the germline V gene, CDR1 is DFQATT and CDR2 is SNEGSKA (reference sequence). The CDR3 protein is CSAEGRGGRSRETQYF. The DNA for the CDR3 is TGCAGTGCTGAAGGCCGGGGGGGCCGCTCCCGGGAGACCCAGTACTTC.

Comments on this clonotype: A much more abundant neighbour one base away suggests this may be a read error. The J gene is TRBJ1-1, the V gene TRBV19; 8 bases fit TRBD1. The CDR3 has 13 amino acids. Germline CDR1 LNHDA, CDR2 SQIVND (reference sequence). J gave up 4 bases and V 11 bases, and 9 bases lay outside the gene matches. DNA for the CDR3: TGTGCCTGTAAGAAAGGACAGGGCACTGAAGCTTTCTTT. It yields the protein CACKKGQGTEAFF.

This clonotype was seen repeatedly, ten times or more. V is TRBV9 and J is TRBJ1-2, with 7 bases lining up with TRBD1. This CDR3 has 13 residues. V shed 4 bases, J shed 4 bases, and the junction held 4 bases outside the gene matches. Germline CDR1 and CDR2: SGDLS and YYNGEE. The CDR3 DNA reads TGTGCCAGCAGCTTCAGACAGGGCTATGGCTACACCTTC. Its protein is CASSFRQGYGYTF.